This TCR beta chain is from a study of blood T cell repertoires in COVID-19. This CDR3 contains 14 residues. Trimming cost V 4 bases and J 4 bases; bases outside gene matches: 5. Per the germline V gene, CDR1 is SGHRS and CDR2 is YFSETQ. Measured with immunoSEQ multiplex PCR; TCRdb has only the in-frame clones, and not every one. The sample has 210,000 or so clones; 78% are singletons. Source material: peripheral blood. The source is a woman of 80 years or more with active or convalescent COVID-19. The chain combines TRBV5-1 with TRBJ2-7; TRBD1 aligns across 10 bases. CDR3 nucleotides: TGCGCCAGCAGCCGGGACAGGGGAGGGTACGAGCAGTACTTC. Amino acid sequence: CASSRDRGGYEQYF.